Each of the 25 T cell receptor beta chains below was sequenced from the same sample in a study of T cell responses to AZD1222 COVID-19 vaccine. Assay: immunoSEQ multiplex PCR; the TCRdb copy retains only in-frame clones and omits some. The profile shows 200,000 or so clones, roughly 92% of them singletons. The input for sequencing was peripheral blood, taken on day 0 of AZD1222 vaccination. These receptor sequences come from an adult in good health.

The V and J genes are TRBV7-9 and TRBJ1-2; D is uncertain. Between the trimmed V and J ends, which lost 0 bases and 7 bases, there was a span of 9 bases. Germline lookup yields CDR1 SEHNR and CDR2 FQNEAQ (reference sequence). The CDR3 sequence is 13 residues long. CDR3 sequence: CASSLAGLRGYTF. As DNA, the CDR3 is TGTGCCAGCAGCTTAGCAGGGCTCCGTGGCTACACCTTC.

Here the CDR3 reads CASSLDILNTGELFF. The CDR3 DNA reads TGCGCCAGCAGCTTGGACATATTGAACACCGGGGAGCTGTTTTTT. The chain recombines TRBV5-1 with TRBJ2-2; D unresolved. The CDR3 loop spans 15 amino acids. Trimming cost V 0 bases and J 1 base, with 7 bases left between them. CDR1 and CDR2 (germline): SGHRS, YFSETQ.

This chain connects TRBV18 to TRBJ2-5; no firm D call. This CDR3 region has 14 residues. The V gene's germline CDR1 is KGHSH and CDR2 LQKENI. V shed 4 bases and J shed 5 bases, with 14 bases lying between them. DNA of the CDR3: TGTGCCAGCTCACGTGAAGAGGTTATGGAGACCCAGTACTTC. Protein sequence: CASSREEVMETQYF.

The gene calls are TRBV5-1 and TRBJ1-1; 7 bases fit TRBD1. Germline values: CDR1 SGHRS, CDR2 YFSETQ. V shed 0 bases, J shed 3 bases, and the junction held 5 bases outside the gene matches. The CDR3 runs 15 residues. CDR3 sequence (DNA): TGCGCCAGCAGCTTGGTTCCGGGACAGCACACTGAAGCTTTCTTT. Its protein is CASSLVPGQHTEAFF.

The chain carries TRBV7-9 and TRBJ1-6; D possibly corresponds to TRBD1 (6 bases). Trimming cost V 5 bases and J 3 bases, with 11 bases left between them. Germline V CDR1 and CDR2: SEHNR, FQNEAQ (reference sequence). The CDR3 has 15 residues. The CDR3 sequence: CASSPPDSYNSPLHF. Written as DNA, the CDR3 is TGTGCCAGCAGCCCGCCGGACAGCTATAATTCACCCCTCCACTTT.

V and J are TRBV5-1 and TRBJ2-2, with D tentatively TRBD1 (6 bases). With 3 bases removed from V and 6 bases from J, the gap between germline ends came to 21 bases. The CDR3 totals 17 residues. CDR1 is SGHRS, CDR2 YFSETQ, per germline. The CDR3 DNA follows: TGCGCCAGCAGCTCCGGACAGACGGTTGGAATCTCCGGGGAGCTGTTTTTT. This encodes CASSSGQTVGISGELFF.

As regards this clone: Different DNA sequences within this sample yield the same CDR3. The chain joins TRBV29-1 to TRBJ1-2, with D perhaps TRBD1 (6 bases). The germline V and J ends were trimmed by 2 bases and 2 bases, with 9 bases remaining between them. Germline CDR1 reads SQVTM; CDR2 reads ANQGSEA. This CDR3 comprises 13 residues. CDR3 nucleotide sequence: TGCAGCGTTGAATCAGGGGCGAACTATGGCTACACCTTC. Translating it yields CSVESGANYGYTF.

The gene calls are TRBV5-4 and TRBJ2-2, with a weak D call TRBD2 (6 bases). This CDR3 comprises 15 residues. The V gene lost 6 bases and the J gene lost 0 bases, with 12 bases spanning the gap. Germline V gives CDR1 SGHNT, CDR2 YYREEE (reference sequence). Here the CDR3 reads CASTPPGANTGELFF. The CDR3 DNA sequence: TGTGCCAGCACCCCTCCGGGGGCGAACACCGGGGAGCTGTTTTTT.

This chain joins TRBV7-2 and TRBJ1-2; 8 bases fit TRBD1. Germline V gene sequence: CDR1 SGHTA, CDR2 FQGNSA. The V gene end was trimmed by 4 bases and the J gene end by 8 bases; junction bases not matched to a gene: 6. The CDR3 is 13 residues long. CDR3 residues: CASSSAGQGGYTF. In DNA form, the CDR3 reads TGTGCCAGCAGCTCGGCCGGACAGGGCGGCTACACCTTC.

V and J are TRBV2 and TRBJ2-5, with D perhaps matching TRBD1 or TRBD2 (5 bases each). Per germline, CDR1 SNHLY and CDR2 FYNNEI. The CDR3 loop spans 12 amino acids. The V and J ends lost 10 bases and 1 base respectively, with 10 bases between them. CDR3 region: CATGDRQETQYF. CDR3 DNA sequence: TGTGCCACCGGGGACCGCCAAGAGACCCAGTACTTC. Together with reference TRBV2 and TRBJ2-5, the CDR3 gives the full variable domain: EPEVTQTPSHQVTQMGQEVILRCVPISNHLYFYWYRQILGQKVEFLVSFYNNEISEKSEIFDDQFSVERPDGSNFTLKIRSTKLEDSAMYFCATGDRQETQYFGPGTRLLVL.

The chain employs TRBV13 and TRBJ2-3; D tentatively reads TRBD1 or TRBD2 (6 bases each). The germline V gene encodes CDR1 PRHDT and CDR2 FYEKMQ (reference sequence). This CDR3 contains 15 residues. V lost 5 bases and J lost 0, with 12 bases in between. As DNA, the CDR3 is TGTGCCAGCAGCCCCCCGGGGGCTAGCACAGATACGCAGTATTTT. It encodes CASSPPGASTDTQYF. The variable domain in full, completed from reference TRBV13 and TRBJ2-3, reads AAGVIQSPRHLIKEKRETATLKCYPIPRHDTVYWYQQGPGQDPQFLISFYEKMQSDKGSIPDRFSAQQFSDYHSELNMSSLELGDSALYFCASSPPGASTDTQYFGPGTRLTVL.

J is TRBJ1-4 and V is TRBV7-2; no reliable D call. CDR3 length equals 16 residues. The ends were cut back, 5 bases at V and 3 bases at J, with 16 bases in the middle. CDR1 and CDR2 from the germline V gene are SGHTA and FQGNSA. CDR3 region: CASSPGLTFSNEKLFF. Written as DNA, the CDR3 is TGTGCCAGCAGCCCCGGGTTGACATTTTCTAATGAAAAACTGTTTTTT.

Remarks on this clone: One end of the junction fails to match germline, which may point to a read error. The gene calls are TRBV29-1 and TRBJ1-2; D might be TRBD1 (6 bases). CDR3 size: 12 residues. CDR1 is SQVTM, CDR2 ANQGSEA, per germline. The CDR3 protein is CSVESGQYAYTF. In DNA form, the CDR3 reads TGCAGCGTTGAGTCAGGACAGTATGCCTACACCTTC.

The chain couples TRBV28 to TRBJ1-1, with 12 nucleotides matching TRBD1. J gave up 2 bases and V 2 bases, and 3 bases lay outside the gene matches. This CDR3 comprises 16 residues. From germline, CDR1 is MDHEN and CDR2 SYDVKM. CDR3 sequence (DNA): TGTGCCAGCAGTTTAATAGGGACAGGGGGCAACACTGAAGCTTTCTTT. Translation gives CASSLIGTGGNTEAFF.

The chain joins TRBV27 to TRBJ2-1, with a possible D match to TRBD2 (5 bases). Trimming left V 11 bases short and J 4 bases short, with 9 bases between. The CDR3 consists of 11 residues. The germline gives CDR1 MNHEY, CDR2 SMNVEV (reference sequence). CDR3 bases: TGTGCCTCCGGGATGTACAATGAGCAGTTCTTC. Its protein is CASGMYNEQFF.

This chain uses TRBV5-6 with TRBJ2-7; no definite D call. CDR1 is SGHDT and CDR2 is YYEEEE in the germline V gene. This CDR3 contains 13 residues. Trimming took 4 bases from V and 2 from J, leaving 10 bases between them. This CDR3 reads CASSPQSTYEQYF. The CDR3 DNA sequence: TGTGCCAGCAGCCCACAGAGCACCTACGAGCAGTACTTC. The full variable domain, its missing parts supplied by reference TRBV5-6 and TRBJ2-7, is DAGVTQSPTHLIKTRGQQVTLRCSPKSGHDTVSWYQQALGQGPQFIFQYYEEEERQRGNFPDRFSGHQFPNYSSELNVNALLLGDSALYLCASSPQSTYEQYFGPGTRLTVT.

This chain uses TRBV2 with TRBJ2-5; possibly TRBD1 for D (7 bases). The germline V and J ends were trimmed by 6 bases and 2 bases, with 13 bases remaining between them. CDR1 and CDR2 from the germline V gene are SNHLY and FYNNEI. The CDR3 loop spans 14 amino acids. CDR3 sequence reads: CASSAQGGQETQYF. The CDR3 nucleotides read TGTGCCAGCAGCGCCCAGGGGGGACAAGAGACCCAGTACTTC. Full variable domain (missing parts from reference TRBV2 and TRBJ2-5): EPEVTQTPSHQVTQMGQEVILRCVPISNHLYFYWYRQILGQKVEFLVSFYNNEISEKSEIFDDQFSVERPDGSNFTLKIRSTKLEDSAMYFCASSAQGGQETQYFGPGTRLLVL.

The V and J genes are TRBV7-2 and TRBJ1-5; D is ambiguous. The CDR3 length is 13 residues. V was cut by 2 bases and J by 5 bases, with 7 bases left in between. Germline V gene sequence: CDR1 SGHTA, CDR2 FQGNSA. CDR3 loop: CASSLNLDQPQHF. The CDR3 nucleotides read TGTGCCAGCAGCTTAAATCTTGATCAGCCCCAGCATTTT.

The rearrangement uses TRBV2 and TRBJ1-2, with D possibly matching TRBD1 (6 bases). Trimming pared 4 bases from V and 0 bases from J, leaving 6 bases between. The germline gives CDR1 SNHLY, CDR2 FYNNEI. The CDR3 spans 13 residues. The CDR3 region is CASSGQANYGYTF. The CDR3 nucleotides read TGTGCCAGCAGTGGACAGGCTAACTATGGCTACACCTTC.

The chain recombines TRBV9 with TRBJ1-1; D gene unclear. The CDR3 runs to 11 residues. The germline V gene encodes CDR1 SGDLS and CDR2 YYNGEE. V was cut by 4 bases and J by 4 bases, with 5 bases left in between. The CDR3, as DNA: TGTGCCAGCAGCCCGGGCACTGAAGCTTTCTTT. Amino acid sequence: CASSPGTEAFF.

Written as DNA, the CDR3 is TGTGCCAGCAGCCCCCGGGTTCCCACTGAAGCTTTCTTT. The encoded protein is CASSPRVPTEAFF. This chain joins TRBV7-8 and TRBJ1-1; D uncertain. V lost 5 bases to trimming and J lost 4 bases, with 11 bases between them. From germline, CDR1 is SGHVS and CDR2 FQNEAQ. The CDR3 has 13 residues. The full variable domain, completed using reference TRBV7-8 and TRBJ1-1, is GAGVSQSPRYKVAKRGQDVALRCDPISGHVSLFWYQQALGQGPEFLTYFQNEAQLDKSGLPSDRFFAERPEGSVSTLKIQRTQQEDSAVYLCASSPRVPTEAFFGQGTRLTVV.

The chain links TRBV27 to TRBJ1-2, with a tentative D call TRBD1 (6 bases). V lost 6 bases to trimming and J lost 2 bases, with 7 bases between them. The CDR3 has 12 residues. Germline V gene lookup returns CDR1 MNHEY and CDR2 SMNVEV (reference sequence). CDR3 DNA sequence: TGTGCCAGCAGAGGGGGGAACTATGGCTACACCTTC. It translates to CASRGGNYGYTF.

The rearrangement uses TRBV7-9 and TRBJ1-2, with D tentatively TRBD1 (5 bases). V lost 5 bases and J lost 3, with 16 bases in between. The V gene's germline CDR1 is SEHNR and CDR2 FQNEAQ (reference sequence). This CDR3 contains 15 residues. The CDR3 nucleotides read TGTGCCAGCAGCCTTTTGGGGGGTCTAGACTATGGCTACACCTTC. It yields the protein CASSLLGGLDYGYTF.

J is TRBJ1-2 and V is TRBV28; D may be TRBD1 (6 bases). Germline values: CDR1 MDHEN, CDR2 SYDVKM. V was clipped by 5 bases and J by 7 bases, with 17 bases between them. The CDR3 is 14 residues long. CDR3 amino acids: CASSGGGVIRGYTF. CDR3 nucleotides: TGTGCCAGCAGTGGGGGGGGCGTTATTCGTGGCTACACCTTC.

V and J are TRBV10-3 and TRBJ2-1; TRBD2 matches at 16 bases. Germline CDR1 and CDR2: ENHRY and SYGVKD. The CDR3 extends over 18 amino acids. V was pared by 9 bases and J by 5 bases, with 13 bases of the junction left unmatched. This CDR3 reads CAIAGTSGRAGTDNEQFF. CDR3 in DNA: TGTGCCATAGCCGGGACTAGCGGGAGGGCGGGAACTGACAATGAGCAGTTCTTC.